These 26 T cell receptor beta chains share one sample of origin, sequenced in a study of blood T cell repertoires in COVID-19. Using immunoSEQ multiplex PCR, the repertoire was profiled, and TCRdb retains in-frame clones only, with some absent. The sample includes some 300,000 clones, approximately 86% seen only once; the top ten take over 10%. The sequenced sample consisted of peripheral blood. All receptors derive from a woman in her 70s with COVID-19, enrolled during active disease.

This chain connects TRBV7-7 to TRBJ2-5; a weak D match, TRBD2 (5 bases). CDR1 is SSHAT and CDR2 is FNYEAQ in the germline V gene (reference sequence). The CDR3 contains 14 residues. Trimming pared 0 bases from V and 5 bases from J, leaving 10 bases between. CDR3 sequence reads: CASSLAQEVETQYF. CDR3 nucleotides: TGTGCCAGCAGCTTAGCTCAGGAGGTGGAGACCCAGTACTTC.

This clone was observed once. The genes are TRBV29-1 and TRBJ1-5, with unresolved D. Germline V gene lookup returns CDR1 SQVTM and CDR2 ANQGSEA. Deletions cut 4 bases from V and 3 bases from J, with 10 bases between. The CDR3 length is 13 residues. CDR3 residues: CSVVEQFNQPQHF. The CDR3 DNA is TGCAGCGTTGTAGAACAGTTCAATCAGCCCCAGCATTTT.

The chain carries TRBV14 and TRBJ2-7, with 11 bases identical to TRBD2. Germline V gene sequence: CDR1 SGHDN, CDR2 FVKESK. The CDR3 loop spans 14 amino acids. Trimming took 3 bases from V and 6 from J; bases not matched to a gene: 4. The CDR3 nucleotides are TGTGCCAGCAGCCAGTGGCTAGCGGGGGGCGAGCAGTACTTC. The encoded protein is CASSQWLAGGEQYF.

The chain carries TRBV27 and TRBJ2-1, with a weak D call TRBD2 (5 bases). Between the trimmed V and J ends, which lost 5 bases and 9 bases, there was a span of 20 bases. The CDR3 is made up of 15 amino acids. Germline V CDR1 and CDR2: MNHEY, SMNVEV (reference sequence). CDR3 region: CASSTSDSPFGEQFF. The CDR3 DNA follows: TGTGCCAGCAGTACATCGGACTCTCCGTTCGGTGAGCAGTTCTTC.

The V and J genes are TRBV7-2 and TRBJ2-3; D might be TRBD2 (5 bases). The CDR3 sequence is 18 residues long. Germline CDR1 SGHTA, CDR2 FQGNSA. The V end was cut by 1 base, the J end by 1 base, with 18 bases between. This chain's CDR3 is CASSLGGRAGLRTDTQYF. The DNA for the CDR3 is TGTGCCAGCAGCTTAGGAGGTAGGGCGGGTCTTCGCACAGATACGCAGTATTTT.

J is TRBJ2-7 and V is TRBV18; D call uncertain. CDR1 is KGHSH, CDR2 LQKENI, per germline. V lost 2 bases and J lost 4, with 6 bases in between. This CDR3 contains 12 residues. CDR3 nucleotides: TGTGCCAGCTCACCAAACAAATACGAGCAGTACTTC. This codes for CASSPNKYEQYF.

The chain recombines TRBV3-1 (or the pseudogene TRBV3-2) with TRBJ1-2, with D hard to call. This CDR3 is built from 12 residues. The germline gives CDR1 LGHDT, CDR2 YNNKEL (reference sequence). V lost 4 bases and J lost 4, with 7 bases in between. The DNA for the CDR3 is TGTGCCAGCAGCCGGGAGTTCTATGGCTACACCTTC. Protein product: CASSREFYGYTF.

V usage is TRBV11-2 and J usage is TRBJ1-5, with D possibly TRBD1 on 6 matching bases. CDR3 size: 14 residues. V was shortened by 5 bases and J by 1 base, with 9 bases between the two germline ends. CDR1 is SGHAT and CDR2 is FQNNGV in the germline V gene. The CDR3 nucleotides are TGTGCCAGCAGCGCGAGGGGGAGCAATCAGCCCCAGCATTTT. Translating it yields CASSARGSNQPQHF. The variable domain in full, completed from reference TRBV11-2 and TRBJ1-5, reads EAGVAQSPRYKIIEKRQSVAFWCNPISGHATLYWYQQILGQGPKLLIQFQNNGVVDDSQLPKDRFSAERLKGVDSTLKIQPAKLEDSAVYLCASSARGSNQPQHFGDGTRLSIL.

The V call is TRBV4-3, the J call TRBJ2-7; 9 bases are a match to TRBD2. Trimming took 1 base from V and 7 from J; bases not matched to a gene: 8. The CDR3 contains 15 residues. Germline CDR1 reads LGHNA; CDR2 reads YSLEER. The CDR3 DNA is TGCGCCAGCAGCCAAGGGGGCGGGGGGGCTAGGGAGCAGTACTTC. Its protein is CASSQGGGGAREQYF.

The chain carries TRBV5-1 and TRBJ2-1; maybe TRBD1 (5 bases). The V end was cut by 0 bases, the J end by 4 bases, with 11 bases between. There are 15 residues in the CDR3. Germline assignment: CDR1 SGHRS and CDR2 YFSETQ. Here the CDR3 reads CASSLGEGVYNEQFF. The CDR3, as DNA: TGCGCCAGCAGCTTGGGGGAAGGGGTTTACAATGAGCAGTTCTTC. Filled out from reference TRBV5-1 and TRBJ2-1, the complete variable domain reads KAGVTQTPRYLIKTRGQQVTLSCSPISGHRSVSWYQQTPGQGLQFLFEYFSETQRNKGNFPGRFSGRQFSNSRSEMNVSTLELGDSALYLCASSLGEGVYNEQFFGPGTRLTVL.

This clone showed up just once. The gene calls are TRBV27 and TRBJ1-1, with D hard to call. The germline V gene encodes CDR1 MNHEY and CDR2 SMNVEV (reference sequence). V lost 11 bases, J lost 1 base, and 8 bases lay in between. The CDR3 loop spans 11 amino acids. CDR3 amino acids: CAVWANTEAFF. As DNA, the CDR3 is TGTGCCGTGTGGGCGAACACTGAAGCTTTCTTT.

This chain links TRBV11-2 with TRBJ2-7; no clear D gene. This CDR3 contains 15 residues. V lost 3 bases and J lost 0, with 12 bases in between. Germline V CDR1 and CDR2: SGHAT, FQNNGV. The CDR3 bases are TGTGCCAGCAGCTTTTTCGGTGGGCCCTCCTACGAGCAGTACTTC. Its translation: CASSFFGGPSYEQYF.

The rearrangement joins TRBV18 to TRBJ1-2; D is perhaps TRBD1 (6 bases). Trimming shortened V by 5 bases and J by 1 base, and 14 bases separated the two germline ends. Germline-derived CDR1 and CDR2 are KGHSH and LQKENI. CDR3 length: 15 residues. CDR3 in DNA: TGTGCCAGCTCAAGTTTGGGGGCCCTTAACTATGGCTACACCTTC. Amino acids: CASSSLGALNYGYTF.

The genes are TRBV10-1 and TRBJ2-1; 13 bases line up with TRBD2. This CDR3 contains 16 residues. Germline lookup yields CDR1 WNHNN and CDR2 SYGVQD (reference sequence). V lost 3 bases, J lost 8 bases, and 7 bases stayed unmatched. CDR3 residues: CASSELAGGPFDEQFF. CDR3 sequence (DNA): TGCGCCAGCAGTGAACTAGCGGGGGGGCCGTTCGATGAGCAGTTCTTC.

This sequence joins TRBV24-1 and TRBJ1-5; TRBD1 is a possible D gene (5 bases). Germline assignment: CDR1 KGHDR and CDR2 SFDVKD. Trimming took off 5 bases at V and 7 bases at J, with 8 bases between the two ends. The CDR3 loop spans 12 amino acids. CDR3 coding DNA: TGTGCCACCAGTGGGGGCGGACAGCCCCAGCATTTT. Protein: CATSGGGQPQHF.

The chain uses TRBV18 and TRBJ1-1, with 8 bases fitting TRBD1. The CDR3 spans 16 residues. Losses at the gene ends were 6 bases for V and 6 bases for J; bases not matched to a gene: 15. Looked up from germline, CDR1 is KGHSH and CDR2 is LQKENI. For the CDR3, the DNA is TGTGCCAGCTCCGGTCGGGGCAGACAGGGGACTGCTGAAGCTTTCTTT. The encoded protein is CASSGRGRQGTAEAFF. Using reference TRBV18 and TRBJ1-1 for the parts outside the CDR3, the full variable domain is NAGVMQNPRHLVRRRGQEARLRCSPMKGHSHVYWYRQLPEEGLKFMVYLQKENIIDESGMPKERFSAEFPKEGPSILRIQQVVRGDSAAYFCASSGRGRQGTAEAFFGQGTRLTVV.

The chain combines TRBV30 with TRBJ2-3; unclear D gene. The germline CDR1 and CDR2 sequences are GTSNPN and SVGIG (reference sequence). This CDR3 has 14 residues. V gave up 0 bases and J gave up 4 bases, with 11 bases separating them. The CDR3, as DNA: TGTGCCTGGAGTGTAACAGCATCCGCAGATACGCAGTATTTT. Translating it yields CAWSVTASADTQYF.

The chain uses TRBV10-3 and TRBJ1-1; no clear D gene. With 4 bases removed from V and 0 bases from J, the gap between germline ends came to 3 bases. The germline V gene encodes CDR1 ENHRY and CDR2 SYGVKD. This CDR3 is built from 12 residues. DNA of the CDR3: TGTGCCATCAGTGCAGTGAACACTGAAGCTTTCTTT. Its translation is CAISAVNTEAFF.

The chain combines TRBV5-1 with TRBJ1-1; 8 bases are a match to TRBD1. The V segment lost 7 bases and the J segment 1 base; nucleotides outside the gene matches: 9. This CDR3 is 15 amino acids long. Germline CDR1 and CDR2: SGHRS and YFSETQ. The chain's CDR3 is CASLIGQGRNTEAFF. The DNA of the CDR3 is TGCGCCAGCTTAATCGGACAGGGAAGGAACACTGAAGCTTTCTTT.

The chain joins TRBV27 to TRBJ1-1; D gene unclear. Germline assignment: CDR1 MNHEY and CDR2 SMNVEV (reference sequence). With 3 bases removed from V and 4 bases from J, the gap between germline ends came to 12 bases. This CDR3 has 14 amino acids. The CDR3 coding sequence is TGTGCCAGCAGTTTGAGGCCTCGAGGCACTGAAGCTTTCTTT. The encoded protein is CASSLRPRGTEAFF.

The chain couples TRBV24-1 to TRBJ2-7; TRBD2 matches at 11 bases. Losses at the gene ends were 5 bases for V and 4 bases for J; bases not matched to a gene: 6. CDR1 is KGHDR, CDR2 SFDVKD, per germline. The CDR3 has 15 amino acids. The CDR3 region has the DNA TGTGCCACCAGTGGGCTAGCGGGGGGTCGTTACGAGCAGTACTTC. Translation gives CATSGLAGGRYEQYF.

The gene calls are TRBV10-3 and TRBJ1-5, with D perhaps TRBD1 (6 bases). The CDR3 totals 15 residues. Germline lookup yields CDR1 ENHRY and CDR2 SYGVKD. The V end was cut by 10 bases, the J end by 0 bases, with 16 bases between. DNA of the CDR3: TGTGCCACTTCAGGGGTTGCTGATAGCAATCAGCCCCAGCATTTT. This translates into CATSGVADSNQPQHF.

The rearrangement links TRBV4-3 to TRBJ2-7; D might be TRBD2 (6 bases). V was cut by 0 bases and J by 1 base, with 10 bases left in between. Germline values: CDR1 LGHNA, CDR2 YSLEER. The CDR3 extends over 15 amino acids. The CDR3 coding sequence is TGCGCCAGCAGCCAAGACCGCGGGGATTCCTACGAGCAGTACTTC. This sequence encodes CASSQDRGDSYEQYF.

J is TRBJ2-3 and V is TRBV6-2 or TRBV6-3; 10 positions match TRBD2. Trimming removed 2 bases from V and 7 bases from J; junction bases left unmatched: 9. Germline assignment: CDR1 MNHEY and CDR2 SVGEGT. The CDR3 loop spans 16 amino acids. The CDR3 sequence: CASSYASASGGNTQYF. The DNA for the CDR3 is TGTGCCAGCAGTTACGCGTCGGCTAGCGGGGGCAATACGCAGTATTTT.

J is TRBJ1-2 and V is TRBV24-1; D is perhaps TRBD1 (5 bases). V lost 5 bases, J lost 4 bases, and 7 bases lay in between. Germline CDR1 and CDR2: KGHDR and SFDVKD. This CDR3 has 12 amino acids. CDR3: CATSVGGYGYTF. CDR3 sequence (DNA): TGTGCCACCAGTGTGGGGGGCTATGGCTACACCTTC.

The V and J genes are TRBV2 and TRBJ1-1; D is perhaps TRBD1 (5 bases). The V and J ends lost 4 bases and 0 bases respectively, with 9 bases between them. The germline V gene has CDR1 SNHLY and CDR2 FYNNEI. The CDR3 has 14 amino acids. The CDR3 loop reads CASSATDMNTEAFF. DNA of the CDR3: TGTGCCAGCAGTGCGACAGACATGAACACTGAAGCTTTCTTT.